One sample yielded the 11 T cell receptor beta chains listed below, sequenced in a study of blood T cell repertoires in COVID-19. Sequencing used immunoSEQ multiplex PCR; TCRdb keeps in-frame clones, though not all of them. The data hold 200,000 to 300,000 clones, with 83% observed a single time. Material for sequencing was peripheral blood. The receptors were sampled from a human donor in a cohort sampled during active COVID-19.

This CDR3 reads CASRTGQNYGYTF. The DNA of the CDR3 is TGTGCCAGCCGGACAGGACAAAACTATGGCTACACCTTC. J is TRBJ1-2 and V is TRBV2, with 7 positions matching TRBD1. V shed 8 bases and J 2 bases; nucleotides not matched to a gene: 5. This CDR3 is 13 amino acids long. CDR1 and CDR2 (germline): SNHLY, FYNNEI.

The chain is built from TRBV7-9 and TRBJ2-1; D call uncertain. This CDR3 is 11 amino acids long. Germline assignment: CDR1 SEHNR and CDR2 FQNEAQ (reference sequence). V gave up 5 bases and J gave up 8 bases, with 7 bases separating them. The chain's CDR3 is CASSRSDEQFF. In nucleotides, the CDR3 is TGTGCCAGCAGCAGGAGTGATGAGCAGTTCTTC.

This clone was seen a few times. This chain joins TRBV9 and TRBJ2-7; TRBD2 matches at 7 bases. Germline loops: CDR1 SGDLS, CDR2 YYNGEE. J gave up 0 bases and V 3 bases, and 12 bases lay outside the gene matches. The CDR3 extends over 17 amino acids. CDR3 residues: CASSATPSGGLSYEQYF. CDR3 bases: TGTGCCAGCAGCGCCACCCCTAGCGGAGGCCTCTCCTACGAGCAGTACTTC.

A single count supports this clone. The chain is built from TRBV10-3 and TRBJ2-2, with 10 bases that match TRBD2. The germline V gene has CDR1 ENHRY and CDR2 SYGVKD. CDR3 length: 16 amino acids. V lost 4 bases and J lost 3; bases outside the gene matches: 5. The CDR3 DNA sequence: TGTGCCATCAGTGTAAGGACTAGCGGAGACACCGGGGAGCTGTTTTTT. Translated: CAISVRTSGDTGELFF.

The rearrangement joins TRBV18 to TRBJ2-7; TRBD1 might be the D (6 bases). The germline V gene encodes CDR1 KGHSH and CDR2 LQKENI. V was trimmed by 3 bases and J by 7 bases, leaving 13 bases between them. The CDR3 is 13 amino acids. The CDR3 here is CASSPGVGGEQYF. CDR3 nucleotide sequence: TGTGCCAGCTCACCTGGGGTAGGGGGAGAGCAGTACTTC.

The CDR3 DNA is TGCGCCAGCAGCTTCACGGGGGCCTACGAGCAGTACTTC. Translating it yields CASSFTGAYEQYF. The rearrangement uses TRBV5-1 and TRBJ2-7; D is perhaps TRBD2 (6 bases). The CDR3 is 13 amino acids. V lost 2 bases to trimming and J lost 2 bases, with 8 bases between them. Looked up from germline, CDR1 is SGHRS and CDR2 is YFSETQ.

The table lists this clone with a few counts. The J gene is TRBJ2-3, the V gene TRBV5-1; 12 bases align to TRBD1. This CDR3 has 16 amino acids. The junction had 8 bases not matched to a gene; V was cut back by 4 bases and J by 5 bases. CDR1 is SGHRS, CDR2 YFSETQ, per germline. CDR3 loop: CASSAGQGASGDTQYF. CDR3 DNA sequence: TGCGCCAGCAGCGCGGGACAGGGGGCTTCGGGAGATACGCAGTATTTT.

The chain combines TRBV3-1 (or the pseudogene TRBV3-2) with TRBJ2-1; unclear D gene. The CDR3 extends over 15 amino acids. V lost 4 bases to trimming and J lost 0 bases, with 10 bases between them. Germline assignment: CDR1 LGHDT and CDR2 YNNKEL (reference sequence). CDR3 nucleotide sequence: TGTGCCAGCAGCCCGGTGAGGAGCTCCTACAATGAGCAGTTCTTC. Its protein is CASSPVRSSYNEQFF.

This chain uses TRBV5-1 with TRBJ1-5, with 7 bases aligning to TRBD1. This CDR3 is built from 15 residues. The germline gives CDR1 SGHRS, CDR2 YFSETQ. J was trimmed by 2 bases and V by 1 base; bases with no gene match: 3. The CDR3 is CASSLTTGGNQPQHF. The CDR3 DNA reads as TGCGCCAGCAGCTTGACCACAGGGGGCAATCAGCCCCAGCATTTT.

This clone was seen once. The rearrangement links TRBV19 to TRBJ1-2; no firm D call. The CDR3 is made up of 14 amino acids. The germline V gene encodes CDR1 LNHDA and CDR2 SQIVND (reference sequence). Trimming cost V 8 bases and J 8 bases, with 21 bases left between them. The CDR3 sequence is CASASTTRVRGYTF. The CDR3 DNA is TGTGCCAGTGCGTCTACCACCCGGGTCCGGGGCTACACCTTC.

The V gene is TRBV7-6, the J gene TRBJ1-2, with 8 bases matching TRBD1. After removal of 5 bases from V and 5 bases from J, the junction contained 4 bases not matched to a gene. CDR3 length: 13 amino acids. Germline V lookup: CDR1 SGHVS, CDR2 FNYEAQ. CDR3 nucleotide sequence: TGTGCCAGCAGCCTCGACAGGGGTTATGGCTACACCTTC. This encodes CASSLDRGYGYTF.